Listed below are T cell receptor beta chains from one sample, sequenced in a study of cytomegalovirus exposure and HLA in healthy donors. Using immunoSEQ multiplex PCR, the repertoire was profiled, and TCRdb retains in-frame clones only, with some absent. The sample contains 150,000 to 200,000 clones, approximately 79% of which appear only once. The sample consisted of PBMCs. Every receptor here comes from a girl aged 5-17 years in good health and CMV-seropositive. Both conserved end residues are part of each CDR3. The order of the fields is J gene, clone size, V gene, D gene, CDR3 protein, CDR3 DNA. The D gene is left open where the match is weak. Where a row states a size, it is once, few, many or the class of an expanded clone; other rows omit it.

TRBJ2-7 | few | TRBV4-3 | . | CASSQGPSYEQYF | TGCGCCAGCAGCCAGGGGCCCTCCTACGAGCAGTACTTC
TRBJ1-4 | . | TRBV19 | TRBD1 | CASTYTPGTGVEKLFF | TGTGCCAGTACCTATACTCCCGGGACAGGGGTAGAAAAACTGTTTTTT
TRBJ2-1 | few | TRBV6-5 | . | CASSYSLDNEQFF | TGTGCCAGCAGTTACTCGCTAGACAATGAGCAGTTCTTC
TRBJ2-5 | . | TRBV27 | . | CASSLLYGGSIQQETQYF | TGTGCCAGCAGTTTATTGTACGGAGGATCAATCCAACAAGAGACCCAGTACTTC
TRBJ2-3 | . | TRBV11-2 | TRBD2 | CASSLSGGTTDTQYF | TGTGCCAGCAGCTTAAGCGGGGGGACCACAGATACGCAGTATTTT
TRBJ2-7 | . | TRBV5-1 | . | CASSPRTGTSYEQYF | TGCGCCAGCAGCCCTCGGACGGGAACCTCCTACGAGCAGTACTTC
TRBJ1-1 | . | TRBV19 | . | CASSEPDSLGTEAFF | TGTGCCAGTAGTGAGCCAGATAGCCTCGGCACTGAAGCTTTCTTT
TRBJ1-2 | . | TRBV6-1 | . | CASSAKGGRWYGYTF | TGTGCCAGCAGTGCAAAGGGGGGGCGCTGGTATGGCTACACCTTC
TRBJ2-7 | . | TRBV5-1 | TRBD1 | CASSLNRGNEQYF | TGCGCCAGCAGCTTAAACAGGGGAAACGAGCAGTACTTC
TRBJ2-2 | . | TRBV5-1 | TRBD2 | CASSPRKTSGNTGELFF | TGCGCCAGCAGCCCCAGGAAGACTAGCGGGAACACCGGGGAGCTGTTTTTT
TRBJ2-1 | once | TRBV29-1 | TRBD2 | CSVEIAGGPQFF | TGCAGCGTCGAAATAGCGGGGGGGCCCCAGTTCTTC
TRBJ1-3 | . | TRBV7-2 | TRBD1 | CASSLQGAVGNTIYF | TGTGCCAGCAGCTTACAGGGGGCGGTCGGAAACACCATATATTTT
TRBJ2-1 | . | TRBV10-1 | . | CASSDGGYNEQFF | TGCGCCAGCAGCGATGGGGGGTACAATGAGCAGTTCTTC
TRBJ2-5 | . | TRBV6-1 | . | CASTKTGIGTQYF | TGTGCCAGCACTAAGACAGGTATAGGGACCCAGTACTTC
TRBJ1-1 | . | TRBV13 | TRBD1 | CASSWDRGAFF | TGTGCCAGCAGCTGGGACAGGGGAGCTTTCTTT
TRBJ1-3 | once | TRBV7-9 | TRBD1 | CASSLTGTGNTIYF | TGTGCCAGCAGTTTGACAGGGACTGGAAACACCATATATTTT
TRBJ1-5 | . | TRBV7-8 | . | CASSKEQVVGQPQHF | TGTGCCAGCAGCAAAGAACAGGTGGTGGGTCAGCCCCAGCATTTT
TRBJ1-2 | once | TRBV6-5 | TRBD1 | CASRPDRGLGYTF | TGTGCCAGCAGACCGGACAGGGGGCTTGGCTACACCTTC
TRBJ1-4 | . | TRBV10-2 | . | CASSGTGWGRANEKLFF | TGCGCCAGCTCCGGAACTGGATGGGGCAGGGCTAATGAAAAACTGTTTTTT
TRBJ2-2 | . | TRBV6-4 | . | CASSDSTGSGELFF | TGTGCCAGCAGTGACTCCACAGGATCCGGGGAGCTGTTTTTT
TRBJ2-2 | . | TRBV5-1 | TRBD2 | CASSFETSEGELFF | TGCGCCAGCAGCTTTGAAACTAGCGAAGGGGAGCTGTTTTTT
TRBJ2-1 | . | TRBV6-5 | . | CASTGPRNEQFF | TGTGCCAGCACTGGGCCTCGGAATGAGCAGTTCTTC
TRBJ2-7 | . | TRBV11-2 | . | CASSLGGPTDEQYF | TGTGCCAGCAGCTTAGGGGGGCCGACCGACGAGCAGTACTTC
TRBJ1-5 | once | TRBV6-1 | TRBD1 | CASSEGGQGGGQPQHF | TGTGCCAGCAGTGAAGGGGGACAGGGAGGGGGACAGCCCCAGCATTTT
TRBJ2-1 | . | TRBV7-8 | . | CASSRQGTYNEQFF | TGTGCCAGCAGCCGCCAGGGGACATACAATGAGCAGTTCTTC
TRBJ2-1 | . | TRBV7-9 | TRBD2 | CASSEHSGGNYNEQFF | TGTGCCAGCAGCGAACATAGCGGGGGGAACTACAATGAGCAGTTCTTC
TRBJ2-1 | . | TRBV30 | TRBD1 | CAWATGGLVYNEQFF | TGTGCCTGGGCTACAGGGGGGCTGGTGTACAATGAGCAGTTCTTC
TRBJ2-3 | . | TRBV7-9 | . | CASSLQGPPDTQYF | TGTGCCAGCAGCCTCCAGGGGCCGCCAGATACGCAGTATTTT
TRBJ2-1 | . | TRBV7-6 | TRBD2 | CASSLVAGGHNEQFF | TGTGCCAGCAGCTTAGTAGCGGGGGGCCACAATGAGCAGTTCTTC
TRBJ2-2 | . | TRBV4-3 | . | CASSQEIGASGELFF | TGCGCCAGCAGCCAAGAGATAGGAGCATCCGGGGAGCTGTTTTTT
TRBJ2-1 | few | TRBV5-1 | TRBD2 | CASSLATVAGGNEQFF | TGCGCCAGCAGCTTGGCCACGGTAGCGGGGGGCAATGAGCAGTTCTTC
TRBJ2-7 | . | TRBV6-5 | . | CASSGSDTKEYF | TGTGCCAGCAGCGGATCGGACACAAAGGAGTACTTC
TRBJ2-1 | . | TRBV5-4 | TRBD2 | CAGTWGGRAYNEQFF | TGTGCTGGGACGTGGGGGGGGAGGGCATACAATGAGCAGTTCTTC
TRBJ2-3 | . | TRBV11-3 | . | CASSTDSTDTQYF | TGTGCCAGCAGCACCGATAGTACAGATACGCAGTATTTT
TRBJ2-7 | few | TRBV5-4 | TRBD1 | CASSTTPRDRFSYEQYF | TGTGCCAGCAGCACTACGCCCCGGGACAGATTCTCCTACGAGCAGTACTTC
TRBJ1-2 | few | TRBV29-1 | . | CSVGGGLRGYTF | TGCAGCGTCGGGGGGGGGCTGAGGGGCTACACCTTC
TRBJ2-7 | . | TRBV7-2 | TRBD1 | CASSSSDRGVYEQYF | TGTGCCAGCAGCTCCTCGGACAGGGGGGTGTACGAGCAGTACTTC
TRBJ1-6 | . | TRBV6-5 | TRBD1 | CASRDRAYNSPLHF | TGTGCCAGCAGGGACAGGGCCTACAATTCACCCCTCCACTTT
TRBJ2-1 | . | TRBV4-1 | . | CASSQVADSYNEQFF | TGCGCCAGCAGCCAAGTGGCCGATTCCTACAATGAGCAGTTCTTC
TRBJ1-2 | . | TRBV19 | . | CASSIGSNYGYTF | TGTGCCAGTAGTATAGGTAGTAACTATGGCTACACCTTC
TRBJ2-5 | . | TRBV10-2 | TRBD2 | CASSGGRGKTQYF | TGCGCCAGCAGTGGAGGGAGGGGAAAGACCCAGTACTTC
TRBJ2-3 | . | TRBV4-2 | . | CASSQERRVSTDTQYF | TGTGCCAGCAGCCAAGAACGGCGGGTGAGCACAGATACGCAGTATTTT
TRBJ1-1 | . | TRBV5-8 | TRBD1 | CASSPTGGLAFF | TGTGCCAGCAGCCCCACAGGGGGGTTGGCTTTCTTT
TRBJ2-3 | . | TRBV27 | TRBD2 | CASSLASGGRDTQYF | TGTGCCAGCAGTCTGGCTAGCGGGGGGAGAGATACGCAGTATTTT
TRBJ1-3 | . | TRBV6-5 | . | CASSYSRASSGDTIYF | TGTGCCAGCAGTTACTCGCGGGCATCCTCTGGAGACACCATATATTTT
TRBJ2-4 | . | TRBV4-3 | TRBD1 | CASSQDRGQGYIQYF | TGCGCCAGCAGCCAAGATCGGGGACAGGGGTACATTCAGTACTTC
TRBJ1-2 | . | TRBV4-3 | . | CASSQADRPYGYTF | TGCGCCAGCAGCCAAGCTGACAGACCCTATGGCTACACCTTC
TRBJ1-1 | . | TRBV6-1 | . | CASSEPGWYTEAFF | TGTGCCAGCAGTGAACCAGGGTGGTACACTGAAGCTTTCTTT
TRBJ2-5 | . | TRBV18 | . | CASSPGAEQKTQYF | TGTGCCAGCTCACCGGGAGCGGAACAAAAGACCCAGTACTTC
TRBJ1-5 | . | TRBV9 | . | CASSVAKQDGVNSNQPQHF | TGTGCCAGCAGCGTAGCTAAACAGGATGGGGTGAACAGCAATCAGCCCCAGCATTTT
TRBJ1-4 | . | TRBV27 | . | CASSPRGAAYGEKLFF | TGTGCCAGCAGTCCCCGGGGGGCAGCCTATGGGGAAAAACTGTTTTTT
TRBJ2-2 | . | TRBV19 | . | CASSRDRRTGELFF | TGTGCCAGTAGCCGAGACAGGCGCACCGGGGAGCTGTTTTTT
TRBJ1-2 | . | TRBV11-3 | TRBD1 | CASSPVTGGDYGYTF | TGTGCCAGCAGCCCGGTGACAGGGGGAGATTATGGCTACACCTTC
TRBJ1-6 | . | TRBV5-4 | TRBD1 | CASSDDRVGYNSPLHF | TGTGCCAGCAGCGACGACAGGGTGGGGTATAATTCACCCCTCCACTTT